The rows below give T cell receptor beta chains drawn from one sample of a study of T cell responses to AZD1222 COVID-19 vaccine. TCRdb's table, derived via immunoSEQ multiplex PCR, lists solely in-frame clones and lacks some. The sample records around 85,000 clones, about 86% being singletons. The sequences come from peripheral blood, collected on day 0 of AZD1222 vaccination. The receptors stem from an adult in good health. CDR3s include the opening cysteine and the closing phenylalanine or tryptophan. Each record gives: J gene, clone size, V gene, D gene, CDR3 protein, CDR3 DNA. A D gene is named only where the DNA matches it firmly. A row's size may be missing; if present it is once, few, many or a size class.

TRBJ2-3	once	TRBV7-9	.	CASSSATGRTDTQYF	TGTGCCAGCAGCTCCGCCACAGGACGCACAGATACGCAGTATTTT
TRBJ1-6	few	TRBV5-1	.	CASSPSVGSYNSPLHF	TGCGCCAGCAGCCCCAGTGTCGGTTCCTATAATTCACCCCTCCACTTT
TRBJ2-3	.	TRBV7-9	.	CASSLARQGGPQYF	TGTGCCAGCAGCTTAGCACGTCAGGGGGGTCCGCAGTATTTT
TRBJ2-2	.	TRBV5-5	.	CASSLGRLNTGELFF	TGTGCCAGCAGCTTGGGTCGACTGAACACCGGGGAGCTGTTTTTT
TRBJ2-2	few	TRBV6-1	.	CVSSATNTGELFF	TGTGTCTCGAGTGCCACGAACACCGGGGAGCTGTTTTTT
TRBJ2-1	.	TRBV6-5	.	CAAVGAGNEQFF	TGTGCCGCGGTTGGGGCGGGCAATGAGCAGTTCTTC
TRBJ2-7	.	TRBV21-1	.	CASSKEGTRGSDYEQYF	TGTGCCAGCAGCAAAGAGGGTACGAGGGGGAGTGACTACGAGCAGTACTTC
TRBJ2-4	.	TRBV6-6	.	CASRSGIAKNIQYF	TGTGCCAGCAGGTCCGGGATAGCCAAAAACATTCAGTACTTC
TRBJ1-1	.	TRBV11-3	TRBD1	CASRKQGEQGEAFF	TGTGCCAGCAGAAAACAGGGGGAACAAGGTGAAGCTTTCTTT
TRBJ1-1	once	TRBV11-2	.	CASSLVGTAMNTEAFF	TGTGCCAGCAGCTTAGTCGGGACCGCAATGAACACTGAAGCTTTCTTT
TRBJ1-2	.	TRBV7-8	TRBD1	CASSLAGWDSKYTF	TGTGCCAGCAGCTTAGCGGGTTGGGACAGCAAGTACACCTTC
TRBJ2-5	.	TRBV15	.	CATSRGTNSGQETQYF	TGTGCCACCAGCAGAGGCACCAACTCGGGGCAAGAGACCCAGTACTTC
TRBJ2-4	.	TRBV19	TRBD1	CASSIQGVGNIQYF	TGTGCCAGTAGTATACAGGGGGTTGGTAACATTCAGTACTTC
TRBJ2-3	.	TRBV30	.	CAWSEGGADTQYF	TGTGCCTGGAGTGAGGGTGGTGCAGATACGCAGTATTTT
TRBJ1-5	.	TRBV10-3	.	CAISVGDNSNQPQHF	TGTGCCATCAGTGTTGGGGACAATAGCAATCAGCCCCAGCATTTT
TRBJ1-4	.	TRBV7-9	TRBD1	CASSFGQGARGNEKLFF	TGTGCCAGCAGCTTTGGACAGGGGGCGCGGGGTAATGAAAAACTGTTTTTT
TRBJ2-2	.	TRBV7-2	.	CASSLSKNTGELFF	TGTGCCAGCAGCTTGAGTAAGAACACCGGGGAGCTGTTTTTT
TRBJ1-2	.	TRBV6-5	.	CASAGLGNYGYTF	TGTGCCAGTGCAGGGCTCGGTAACTATGGCTACACCTTC
TRBJ1-3	.	TRBV5-1	.	CASSSGLAGSGNTIYF	TGCGCCAGCAGCTCGGGACTGGCTGGCTCTGGAAACACCATATATTTT
TRBJ2-2	.	TRBV9	.	CASTSRDHGELFF	TGTGCCAGCACGTCGAGGGATCACGGGGAGCTGTTTTTT